This T cell receptor beta chain was obtained from a study of control samples from healthy donors and cancer patients. Clones were read by immunoSEQ multiplex PCR, and TCRdb kept only the in-frame ones, dropping some. The table shows over 100,000 clones, with about 89% occurring only once. CDR3 length: 13 residues. Trimming removed 6 bases from V and 0 bases from J, with 6 bases in between. Germline lookup yields CDR1 ENHRY and CDR2 SYGVKD. The clonotype comes from a woman in her forties or fifties in good health. The material sequenced was blood. This sequence joins TRBV10-3 and TRBJ1-5; D is unresolved. CDR3 nucleotides: TGTGCCATCAGGGGATATAGCAATCAGCCCCAGCATTTT. Its translation is CAIRGYSNQPQHF.